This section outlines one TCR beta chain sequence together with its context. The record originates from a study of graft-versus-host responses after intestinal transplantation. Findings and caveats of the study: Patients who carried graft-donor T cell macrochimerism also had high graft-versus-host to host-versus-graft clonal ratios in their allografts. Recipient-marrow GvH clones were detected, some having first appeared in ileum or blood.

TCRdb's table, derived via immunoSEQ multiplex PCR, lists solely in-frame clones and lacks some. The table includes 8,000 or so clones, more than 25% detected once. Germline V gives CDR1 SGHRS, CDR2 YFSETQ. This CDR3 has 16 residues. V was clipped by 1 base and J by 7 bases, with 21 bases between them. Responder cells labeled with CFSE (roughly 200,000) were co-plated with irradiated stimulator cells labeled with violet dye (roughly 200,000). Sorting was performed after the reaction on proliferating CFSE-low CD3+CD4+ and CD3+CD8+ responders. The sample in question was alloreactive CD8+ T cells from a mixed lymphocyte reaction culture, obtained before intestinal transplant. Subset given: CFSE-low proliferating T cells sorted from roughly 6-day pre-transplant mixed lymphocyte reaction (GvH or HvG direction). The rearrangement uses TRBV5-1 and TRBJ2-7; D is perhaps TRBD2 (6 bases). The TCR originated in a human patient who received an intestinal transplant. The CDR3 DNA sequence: TGCGCCAGCAGCTTGATGTACAATGAGGGACTCACGGAGCAGTACTTC. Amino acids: CASSLMYNEGLTEQYF.